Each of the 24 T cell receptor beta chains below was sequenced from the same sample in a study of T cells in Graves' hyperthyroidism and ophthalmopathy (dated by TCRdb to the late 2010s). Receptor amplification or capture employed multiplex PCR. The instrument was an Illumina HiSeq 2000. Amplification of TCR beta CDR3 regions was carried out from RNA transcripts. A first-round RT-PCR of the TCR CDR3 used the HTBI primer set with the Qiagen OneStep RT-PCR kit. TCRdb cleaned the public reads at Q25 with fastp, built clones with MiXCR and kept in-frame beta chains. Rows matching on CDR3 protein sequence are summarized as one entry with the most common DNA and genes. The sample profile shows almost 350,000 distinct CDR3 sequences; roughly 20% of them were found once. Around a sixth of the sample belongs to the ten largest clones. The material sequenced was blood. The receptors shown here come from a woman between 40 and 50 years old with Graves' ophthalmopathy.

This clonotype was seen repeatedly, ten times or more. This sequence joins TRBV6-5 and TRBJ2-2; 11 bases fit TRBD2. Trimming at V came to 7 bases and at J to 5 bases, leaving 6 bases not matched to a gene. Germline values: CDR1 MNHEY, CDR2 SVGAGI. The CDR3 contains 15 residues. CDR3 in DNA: TGTGCCAGCACTCCGGGACTAGCGGTGACCGGGGAGCTGTTTTTT. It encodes CASTPGLAVTGELFF.

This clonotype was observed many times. CDR3 loop: CSAIHSGIKETQYF. CDR3 bases: TGCAGCGCCATTCATAGCGGGATAAAAGAGACCCAGTACTTC. This chain uses TRBV20-1 with TRBJ2-5, with 8 positions matching TRBD2. The CDR3 sequence is 14 residues long. CDR1 DFQATT and CDR2 SNEGSKA come from the germline V gene (reference sequence).

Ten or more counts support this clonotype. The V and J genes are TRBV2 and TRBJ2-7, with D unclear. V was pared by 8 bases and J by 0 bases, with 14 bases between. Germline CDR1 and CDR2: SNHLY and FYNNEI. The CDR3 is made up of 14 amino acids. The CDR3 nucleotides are TGTGCCAGCGAATCGGACGGCCTCTCCTACGAGCAGTACTTC. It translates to CASESDGLSYEQYF.

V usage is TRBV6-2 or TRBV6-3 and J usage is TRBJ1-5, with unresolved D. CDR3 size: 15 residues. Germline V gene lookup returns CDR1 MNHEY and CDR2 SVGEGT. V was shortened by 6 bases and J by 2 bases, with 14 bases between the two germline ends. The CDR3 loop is CASSLLGLGNQPQHF. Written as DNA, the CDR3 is TGTGCCAGCAGCCTACTCGGATTGGGCAATCAGCCCCAGCATTTT.

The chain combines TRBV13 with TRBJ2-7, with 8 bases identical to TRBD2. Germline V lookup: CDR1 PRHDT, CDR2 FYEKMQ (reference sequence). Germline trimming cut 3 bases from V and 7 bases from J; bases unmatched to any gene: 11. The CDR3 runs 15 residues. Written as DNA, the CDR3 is TGTGCCAGCAGCTTTTACGGGAGGGCCCCTCGGGAGCAGTACTTC. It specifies CASSFYGRAPREQYF.

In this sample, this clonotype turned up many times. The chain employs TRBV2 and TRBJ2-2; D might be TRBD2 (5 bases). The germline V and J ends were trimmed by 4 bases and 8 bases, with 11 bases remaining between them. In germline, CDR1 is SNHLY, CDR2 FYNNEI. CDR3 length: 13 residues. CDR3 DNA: TGTGCCAGCAGTGTCTGGGAGACAGGGGAGCTGTTTTTT. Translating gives CASSVWETGELFF.

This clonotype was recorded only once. This CDR3 reads CASSPLGEETQYF. In DNA form, the CDR3 reads TGTGCCAGCAGCCCACTGGGGGAGGAGACCCAGTACTTC. The gene calls are TRBV7-3 and TRBJ2-5, with D perhaps given as TRBD1 or TRBD2 (5 bases each). Germline V gives CDR1 SGHTA, CDR2 FQGTGA. V dropped 5 bases and J dropped 5 bases, with 12 bases sitting between them. This CDR3 has 13 amino acids. Drawing the rest from reference TRBV7-3 and TRBJ2-5, the complete variable domain is GAGVSQTPSNKVTEKGKYVELRCDPISGHTALYWYRQSLGQGPEFLIYFQGTGAADDSGLPNDRFFAVRPEGSVSTLKIQRTERGDSAVYLCASSPLGEETQYFGPGTRLLVL.

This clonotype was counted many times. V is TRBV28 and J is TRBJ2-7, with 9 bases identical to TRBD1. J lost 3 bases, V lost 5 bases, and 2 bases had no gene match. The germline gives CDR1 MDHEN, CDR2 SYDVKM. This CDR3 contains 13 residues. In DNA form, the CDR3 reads TGTGCCAGCAGTCCGGGACAGGGCTACGAGCAGTACTTC. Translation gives CASSPGQGYEQYF. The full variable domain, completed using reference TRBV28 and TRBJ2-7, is DVKVTQSSRYLVKRTGEKVFLECVQDMDHENMFWYRQDPGLGLRLIYFSYDVKMKEKGDIPEGYSVSREKKERFSLILESASTNQTSMYLCASSPGQGYEQYFGPGTRLTVT.

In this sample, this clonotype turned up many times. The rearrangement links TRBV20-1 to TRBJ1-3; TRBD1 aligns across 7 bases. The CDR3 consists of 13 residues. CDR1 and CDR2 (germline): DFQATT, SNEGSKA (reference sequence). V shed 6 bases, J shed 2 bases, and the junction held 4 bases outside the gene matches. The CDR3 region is CSAGTDTGNTIYF. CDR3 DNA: TGCAGTGCAGGGACAGATACTGGAAACACCATATATTTT.

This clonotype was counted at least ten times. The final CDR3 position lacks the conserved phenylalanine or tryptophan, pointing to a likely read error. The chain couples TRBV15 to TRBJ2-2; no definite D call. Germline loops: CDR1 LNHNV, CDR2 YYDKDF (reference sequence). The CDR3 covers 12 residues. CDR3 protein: CASGPNTGELFS. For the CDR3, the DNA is TGTGCTTCGGGTCCGAACACCGGGGAGCTGTTTTCT.

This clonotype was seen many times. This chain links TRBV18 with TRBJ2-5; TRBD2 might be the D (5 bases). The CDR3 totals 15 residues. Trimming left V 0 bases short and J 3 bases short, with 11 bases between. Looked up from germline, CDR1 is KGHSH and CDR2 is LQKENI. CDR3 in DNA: TGTGCCAGCTCACCACCAAACTGGGAGAAAGAGACCCAGTACTTC. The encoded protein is CASSPPNWEKETQYF.

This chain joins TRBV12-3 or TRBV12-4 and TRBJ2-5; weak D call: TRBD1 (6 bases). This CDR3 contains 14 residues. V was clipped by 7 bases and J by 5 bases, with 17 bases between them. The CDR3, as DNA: TGTGCCAGCAAAGAGCAGGGGAATTCGGAGACCCAGTACTTC. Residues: CASKEQGNSETQYF.

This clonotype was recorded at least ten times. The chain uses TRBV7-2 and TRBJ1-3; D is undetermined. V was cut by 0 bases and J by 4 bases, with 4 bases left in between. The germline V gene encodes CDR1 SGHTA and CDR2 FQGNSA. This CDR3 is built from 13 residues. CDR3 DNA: TGTGCCAGCAGCTTAGCTTACGGAAACACCATATATTTT. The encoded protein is CASSLAYGNTIYF.

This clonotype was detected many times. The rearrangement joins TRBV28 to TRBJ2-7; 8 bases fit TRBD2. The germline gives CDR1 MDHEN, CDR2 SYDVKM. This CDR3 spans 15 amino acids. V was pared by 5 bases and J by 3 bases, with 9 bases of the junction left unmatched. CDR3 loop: CASSTSLADSYEQYF. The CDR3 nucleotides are TGTGCCAGCAGTACCTCACTAGCGGACAGCTACGAGCAGTACTTC.

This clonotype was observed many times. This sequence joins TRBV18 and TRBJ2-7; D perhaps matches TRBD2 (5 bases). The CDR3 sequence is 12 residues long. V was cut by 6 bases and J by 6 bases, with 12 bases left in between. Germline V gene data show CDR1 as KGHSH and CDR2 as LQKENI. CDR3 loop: CASSQGSGEQYF. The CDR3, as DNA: TGTGCCAGCTCCCAAGGGAGCGGCGAGCAGTACTTC.

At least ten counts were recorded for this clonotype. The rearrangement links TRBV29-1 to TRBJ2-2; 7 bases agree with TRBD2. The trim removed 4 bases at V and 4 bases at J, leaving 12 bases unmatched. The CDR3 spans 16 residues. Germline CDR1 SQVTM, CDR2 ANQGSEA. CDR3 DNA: TGCAGCGTTGTGAGTGGGGAGGGGCATGCCACCGGGGAGCTGTTTTTT. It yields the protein CSVVSGEGHATGELFF.

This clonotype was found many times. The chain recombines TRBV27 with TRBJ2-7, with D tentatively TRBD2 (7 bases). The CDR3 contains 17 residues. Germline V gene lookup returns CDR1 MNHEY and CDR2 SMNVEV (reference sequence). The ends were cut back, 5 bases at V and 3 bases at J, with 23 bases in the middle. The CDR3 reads CASSPLGSGTHFYEQYF. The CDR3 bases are TGTGCCAGCAGTCCCCTTGGGAGCGGGACACACTTCTACGAGCAGTACTTC.

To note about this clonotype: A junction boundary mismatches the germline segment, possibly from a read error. The CDR3 sequence is CASSLTPGGPFEHF. The CDR3 nucleotides read TGTGCCAGCAGTCTTACCCCAGGGGGCCCCTTCGAGCACTTC. The chain uses TRBV27 and TRBJ2-7, with 8 bases fitting TRBD1. CDR1 is MNHEY, CDR2 SMNVEV, per germline (reference sequence). The CDR3 length is 14 residues.

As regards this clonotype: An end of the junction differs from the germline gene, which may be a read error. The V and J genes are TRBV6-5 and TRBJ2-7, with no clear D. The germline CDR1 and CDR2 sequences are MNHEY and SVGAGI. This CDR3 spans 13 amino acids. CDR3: CASSFSLTTEQSF. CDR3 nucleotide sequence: TGTGCCAGCAGTTTCTCCCTAACCACCGAGCAGTCCTTC.

The CDR3 spells CASSATQNTEAFF. The CDR3 bases are TGTGCCAGCAGTGCCACCCAGAACACTGAAGCTTTCTTT. V is TRBV6-1 and J is TRBJ1-1; D call uncertain. Germline lookup yields CDR1 MNHNS and CDR2 SASEGT. The V end lost 4 bases, the J end lost 1 base, and 7 bases lay between the germline ends. The CDR3 runs to 13 residues.

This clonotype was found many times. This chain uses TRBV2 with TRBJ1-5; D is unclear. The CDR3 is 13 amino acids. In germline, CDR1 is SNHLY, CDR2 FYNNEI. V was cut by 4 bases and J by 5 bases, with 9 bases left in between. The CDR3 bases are TGTGCCAGCAGTGCCGGGCGATATCAGCCCCAGCATTTT. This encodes CASSAGRYQPQHF. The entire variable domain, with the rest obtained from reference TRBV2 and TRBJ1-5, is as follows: EPEVTQTPSHQVTQMGQEVILRCVPISNHLYFYWYRQILGQKVEFLVSFYNNEISEKSEIFDDQFSVERPDGSNFTLKIRSTKLEDSAMYFCASSAGRYQPQHFGDGTRLSIL.

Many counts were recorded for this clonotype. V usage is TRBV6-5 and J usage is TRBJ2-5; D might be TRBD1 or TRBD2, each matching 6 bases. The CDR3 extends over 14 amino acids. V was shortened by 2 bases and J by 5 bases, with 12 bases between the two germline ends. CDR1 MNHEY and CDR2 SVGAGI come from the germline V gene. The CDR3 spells CASSYGGPGETQYF. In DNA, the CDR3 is TGTGCCAGCAGTTACGGGGGGCCCGGGGAGACCCAGTACTTC.

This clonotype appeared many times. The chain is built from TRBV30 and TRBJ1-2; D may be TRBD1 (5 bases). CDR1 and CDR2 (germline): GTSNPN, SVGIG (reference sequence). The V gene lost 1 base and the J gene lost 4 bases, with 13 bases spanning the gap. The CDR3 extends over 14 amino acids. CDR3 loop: CAWSAGHRPYGYTF. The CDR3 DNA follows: TGTGCCTGGAGTGCCGGACATCGGCCCTATGGCTACACCTTC.

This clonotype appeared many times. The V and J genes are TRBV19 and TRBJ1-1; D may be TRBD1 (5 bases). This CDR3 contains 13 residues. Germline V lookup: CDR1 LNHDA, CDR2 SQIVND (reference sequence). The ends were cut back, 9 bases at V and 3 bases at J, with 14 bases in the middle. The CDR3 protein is CASDQGWDTEAFF. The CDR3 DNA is TGTGCCAGCGACCAGGGCTGGGACACTGAAGCTTTCTTT.